This entry describes one T cell receptor beta chain. There were no patients who had received any treatment before thyroid surgery. TCRdb re-called the PCR reads through MiXCR. The data contain tens of thousands of clones, 20% to 25% of them singletons. The V gene lost 4 bases and the J gene lost 2 bases, with 12 bases spanning the gap. The germline V gene encodes CDR1 LNHDA and CDR2 SQIVND (reference sequence). The CDR3 totals 15 residues. The sample originates from a study of metastatic and nonmetastatic thyroid tumors. V and J are TRBV19 and TRBJ2-1, with D uncertain. The clonotype originates from a female donor with papillary thyroid cancer or a benign thyroid nodule (not recorded which). Some clones in this sample may be carry-over from other donors' samples. The source material was blood. CDR3 DNA sequence: TGTGCCAGTAGTAAGGGTGCGCCCACCTACAATGAGCAGTTCTTC. It codes for CASSKGAPTYNEQFF.